Following are 32 T cell receptor beta chains from one sample sequenced in a study of blood T cell repertoires in COVID-19. The assay was immunoSEQ multiplex PCR, and TCRdb's table has in-frame clones only and misses some. The table includes about 390,000 clones, 85% to 90% detected once. Sequenced sample: PBMCs or T cells enriched from blood (not recorded which). The receptors were sampled from a woman between 50 and 59 years old who had recovered from COVID-19.

This chain joins TRBV18 and TRBJ1-1; D gene ambiguous. The CDR3 is made up of 14 amino acids. V was pared by 2 bases and J by 3 bases, with 10 bases between. The germline V gene has CDR1 KGHSH and CDR2 LQKENI. The CDR3: CASSPILGDTEAFF. DNA of the CDR3: TGTGCCAGCTCACCAATCCTCGGGGACACTGAAGCTTTCTTT.

A single count supports this clone. CDR3 sequence: CASSLWRGPGEPQHF. DNA of the CDR3: TGTGCCAGCAGCCTTTGGCGGGGGCCGGGGGAGCCCCAGCATTTT. The chain has TRBV28 and TRBJ1-5; possibly TRBD1 for D (6 bases). CDR1 and CDR2 (germline): MDHEN, SYDVKM. The V and J ends lost 6 bases and 8 bases respectively, with 20 bases between them. The CDR3 length is 15 residues.

In nucleotides, the CDR3 is TGTGCCAGCACCAAATTAGATAGAACAGGGAGTGGTGAAAAACTGTTTTTT. Amino acids: CASTKLDRTGSGEKLFF. The genes are TRBV7-8 and TRBJ1-4, with D perhaps matching TRBD1 (6 bases). This CDR3 has 17 amino acids. With 7 bases removed from V and 7 bases from J, the gap between germline ends came to 25 bases. The germline V gene has CDR1 SGHVS and CDR2 FQNEAQ.

The chain is built from TRBV28 and TRBJ1-2, with 7 bases matching TRBD1. This CDR3 contains 15 residues. Trimming took 5 bases from V and 1 from J; bases not matched to a gene: 7. Germline CDR1 is MDHEN and CDR2 is SYDVKM. CDR3 sequence reads: CASSLFNRGNYGYTF. CDR3 in DNA: TGTGCCAGCAGTCTATTCAACAGGGGTAACTATGGCTACACCTTC.

This clone appeared a few times. This chain joins TRBV7-2 and TRBJ2-1; no reliable D call. CDR3 size: 14 residues. In germline, CDR1 is SGHTA, CDR2 FQGNSA. The ends were cut back, 2 bases at V and 4 bases at J, with 9 bases in the middle. The CDR3, as DNA: TGTGCCAGCAGCTTATACGGAGAGTACAATGAGCAGTTCTTC. Amino acids: CASSLYGEYNEQFF.

Note on this clone: The DNA is left out, because the CDR3 cannot be placed on it with certainty; the CDR3 is given as TCRdb lists it. The chain carries TRBV5-1 and TRBJ1-4; no DNA check was done on the table's D call, TRBD1. The CDR3 extends over 14 residues, inclusive of both ends. Per germline, CDR1 SGHRS and CDR2 YFSETQ. The CDR3 loop reads CASSFGQGGEKLFF.

The V gene is TRBV15, the J gene TRBJ2-2, with 10 bases matching TRBD1. J lost 7 bases, V lost 6 bases, and 8 bases had no gene match. In germline, CDR1 is LNHNV, CDR2 YYDKDF (reference sequence). The CDR3 has 15 amino acids. The DNA of the CDR3 is TGTGCCACCAGTCGGGACAGGGGAAATGTCGGGGAGCTGTTTTTT. Protein sequence: CATSRDRGNVGELFF. Full variable domain (remainder filled in from reference TRBV15 and TRBJ2-2): DAMVIQNPRYQVTQFGKPVTLSCSQTLNHNVMYWYQQKSSQAPKLLFHYYDKDFNNEADTPDNFQSRRPNTSFCFLDIRSPGLGDTAMYLCATSRDRGNVGELFFGEGSRLTVL.

The chain uses TRBV5-1 and TRBJ1-1; perhaps TRBD1 as D (6 bases). Germline assignment: CDR1 SGHRS and CDR2 YFSETQ. V lost 3 bases and J lost 2, with 17 bases in between. The CDR3 runs to 16 residues. The CDR3 spells CASSSSYQQGNTEAFF. CDR3 bases: TGCGCCAGCAGCTCCTCATACCAACAGGGTAACACTGAAGCTTTCTTT. The full variable domain, its missing parts supplied by reference TRBV5-1 and TRBJ1-1, is KAGVTQTPRYLIKTRGQQVTLSCSPISGHRSVSWYQQTPGQGLQFLFEYFSETQRNKGNFPGRFSGRQFSNSRSEMNVSTLELGDSALYLCASSSSYQQGNTEAFFGQGTRLTVV.

V gene TRBV9 combines with J gene TRBJ1-2, with D uncertain. The V gene's germline CDR1 is SGDLS and CDR2 YYNGEE. This CDR3 is built from 15 residues. V dropped 4 bases and J dropped 0 bases, with 13 bases sitting between them. CDR3 amino acids: CASSPQYGANYGYTF. The CDR3, as DNA: TGTGCCAGCAGCCCCCAATACGGAGCTAACTATGGCTACACCTTC.

The rearrangement joins TRBV18 to TRBJ1-2, with D hard to call. V lost 3 bases to trimming and J lost 7 bases, with 9 bases between them. This CDR3 contains 12 residues. Germline V gene data show CDR1 as KGHSH and CDR2 as LQKENI. The CDR3 loop reads CASSPVGVGYTF. The CDR3 bases are TGTGCCAGCTCACCCGTCGGGGTTGGCTACACCTTC.

The rearrangement uses TRBV30 and TRBJ1-2; 7 positions agree with TRBD1. Germline CDR1 and CDR2: GTSNPN and SVGIG (reference sequence). This CDR3 has 13 residues. After removal of 2 bases from V and 4 bases from J, the junction contained 4 bases not matched to a gene. CDR3 sequence (DNA): TGTGCCTGGAGTAGGGGACAGTCCTATGGCTACACCTTC. Translated: CAWSRGQSYGYTF.

This clone was seen just once. V usage is TRBV7-2 and J usage is TRBJ1-1; 12 positions match TRBD1. Germline CDR1 SGHTA, CDR2 FQGNSA. This CDR3 has 18 amino acids. V shed 5 bases, J shed 1 base, and the junction held 11 bases outside the gene matches. The CDR3 sequence: CASSTRGDRGRSNTEAFF. The CDR3 DNA reads TGTGCCAGCAGCACGAGAGGGGACAGGGGGCGTTCGAACACTGAAGCTTTCTTT.

The chain combines TRBV2 with TRBJ1-1, with D possibly TRBD1 on 5 matching bases. CDR1 SNHLY and CDR2 FYNNEI come from the germline V gene. The CDR3 sequence is 14 residues long. V lost 3 bases, J lost 2 bases, and 10 bases lay in between. CDR3 loop: CASSDTDRNTEAFF. The CDR3, as DNA: TGTGCCAGCAGTGATACTGACAGAAACACTGAAGCTTTCTTT.

V gene TRBV27 combines with J gene TRBJ2-6, with a possible D match to TRBD2 (5 bases). Germline CDR1 MNHEY, CDR2 SMNVEV (reference sequence). V lost 3 bases and J 2 bases, leaving 11 bases between the germline ends. The CDR3 is 16 residues long. CDR3 residues: CASSFPSGTGANVLTF. CDR3 coding DNA: TGTGCCAGCAGTTTCCCATCGGGGACTGGGGCCAACGTCCTGACTTTC. The variable domain in full, with the rest retrieved from reference TRBV27 and TRBJ2-6, is EAQVTQNPRYLITVTGKKLTVTCSQNMNHEYMSWYRQDPGLGLRQIYYSMNVEVTDKGDVPEGYKVSRKEKRNFPLILESPSPNQTSLYFCASSFPSGTGANVLTFGAGSRLTVL.

The chain carries TRBV7-2 and TRBJ2-3; 9 positions match TRBD2. The CDR3 extends over 15 amino acids. CDR1 and CDR2 from the germline V gene are SGHTA and FQGNSA. J gave up 3 bases and V 5 bases, and 6 bases lay outside the gene matches. CDR3 sequence reads: CASSDGLAITDTQYF. The CDR3 bases are TGTGCCAGCAGCGATGGACTAGCGATAACAGATACGCAGTATTTT. The complete variable domain, with remaining parts taken from reference TRBV7-2 and TRBJ2-3, reads GAGVSQSPSNKVTEKGKDVELRCDPISGHTALYWYRQSLGQGLEFLIYFQGNSAPDKSGLPSDRFSAERTGGSVSTLTIQRTQQEDSAVYLCASSDGLAITDTQYFGPGTRLTVL.

The chain combines TRBV5-4 with TRBJ2-1, with TRBD2 as a possible D gene (5 bases). CDR1 is SGHNT and CDR2 is YYREEE in the germline V gene (reference sequence). The CDR3 sequence is 14 residues long. The V gene lost 0 bases and the J gene lost 8 bases, with 12 bases spanning the gap. The CDR3 reads CASSLAGKNYEQFF. The CDR3 DNA sequence: TGTGCCAGCAGCTTGGCCGGGAAAAACTATGAGCAGTTCTTC.

The rearrangement links TRBV28 to TRBJ2-1; TRBD2 is a possible D gene (6 bases). Per the germline V gene, CDR1 is MDHEN and CDR2 is SYDVKM. The CDR3 totals 15 residues. V gave up 4 bases and J gave up 1 base, with 11 bases separating them. CDR3 in amino acids: CASSSVAGSYNEQFF. The CDR3, as DNA: TGTGCCAGCAGTTCTGTGGCGGGGTCCTACAATGAGCAGTTCTTC.

This clone showed up just a few times. The V call is TRBV5-5, the J call TRBJ2-1, with D tentatively TRBD1 (8 bases). Per the germline V gene, CDR1 is SGHKS and CDR2 is YYEKEE (reference sequence). Trimming removed 5 bases from V and 8 bases from J, with 20 bases in between. The CDR3 runs to 15 residues. The DNA of the CDR3 is TGTGCCAGCAGTTTGAATGGACAGGGAGGGCATGAGCAGTTCTTC. This translates into CASSLNGQGGHEQFF.

This clone was counted once. The V call is TRBV3-1 (or the pseudogene TRBV3-2), the J call TRBJ1-6; D uncertain. Per germline, CDR1 LGHDT and CDR2 YNNKEL (reference sequence). There are 19 residues in the CDR3. Trimming left V 5 bases short and J 9 bases short, with 29 bases between. As DNA, the CDR3 is TGTGCCAGCAGCGCTCGGCGTGGGGTCGGAAGGGAGCAAAGTTCACCCCTCCACTTT. Translated: CASSARRGVGREQSSPLHF.

The table lists this clone with a count of one. V usage is TRBV24-1 and J usage is TRBJ2-3; D gene unclear. Germline values: CDR1 KGHDR, CDR2 SFDVKD. The CDR3 extends over 13 amino acids. The V gene lost 5 bases and the J gene lost 0 bases, with 5 bases spanning the gap. CDR3 sequence (DNA): TGTGCCACCAGTGTAGCAAGCACAGATACGCAGTATTTT. It is translated as CATSVASTDTQYF.

J is TRBJ1-2 and V is TRBV7-2, with D possibly TRBD1 on 5 matching bases. This CDR3 region has 12 residues. Between the trimmed V and J ends, which lost 5 bases and 10 bases, there was a span of 14 bases. Germline-derived CDR1 and CDR2 are SGHTA and FQGNSA. CDR3 nucleotide sequence: TGTGCCAGCAGCCCAGGGCGTTTTGACTACACCTTC. Amino acid sequence: CASSPGRFDYTF.

The V gene is TRBV4-3, the J gene TRBJ1-2; D is perhaps TRBD1 (6 bases). The CDR3 runs to 14 residues. The V gene lost 2 bases and the J gene lost 7 bases, with 14 bases spanning the gap. Germline CDR1 LGHNA, CDR2 YSLEER. CDR3 DNA sequence: TGCGCCAGCAGCCAAACGGACAGTGGTATTGGCTACACCTTC. Its translation is CASSQTDSGIGYTF.

This clone has just one count. The rearrangement links TRBV9 to TRBJ2-2; 7 bases fit TRBD1. The J segment lost 4 bases and the V segment lost 4 bases, leaving 7 bases of the junction unmatched. The CDR3 runs to 15 residues. Germline CDR1 SGDLS, CDR2 YYNGEE. DNA of the CDR3: TGTGCCAGCAGCCCGACCCAGGGGGTCACCGGGGAGCTGTTTTTT. As protein: CASSPTQGVTGELFF.

The chain recombines TRBV5-4 with TRBJ2-1; D possibly corresponds to TRBD1 (6 bases). Trimming removed 5 bases from V and 8 bases from J, with 17 bases in between. The CDR3 contains 14 residues. The germline V gene has CDR1 SGHNT and CDR2 YYREEE (reference sequence). CDR3: CASRTGTSFDEQFF. CDR3 in DNA: TGTGCCAGCAGGACAGGTACCTCCTTCGATGAGCAGTTCTTC.

The CDR3 loop is CASSVDQGAVYNEQFF. The CDR3 coding sequence is TGTGCCAGCAGCGTAGACCAGGGGGCCGTCTACAATGAGCAGTTCTTC. This rearrangement joins TRBV9 to TRBJ2-1; 8 bases agree with TRBD1. The trim removed 0 bases at V and 3 bases at J, leaving 5 bases unmatched. Germline V lookup: CDR1 SGDLS, CDR2 YYNGEE. CDR3 length: 16 residues. Full variable domain (remainder filled in from reference TRBV9 and TRBJ2-1): DSGVTQTPKHLITATGQRVTLRCSPRSGDLSVYWYQQSLDQGLQFLIQYYNGEERAKGNILERFSAQQFPDLHSELNLSSLELGDSALYFCASSVDQGAVYNEQFFGPGTRLTVL.

The chain joins TRBV24-1 to TRBJ2-3, with TRBD2 identical over 7 bases. Germline V lookup: CDR1 KGHDR, CDR2 SFDVKD. The CDR3 is 14 residues long. The V and J ends lost 5 bases and 4 bases, in that order; junction bases with no gene match: 5. The CDR3 spells CATSVAGRADTQYF. CDR3 bases: TGTGCCACCAGTGTTGCTGGGAGGGCAGATACGCAGTATTTT.

This chain joins TRBV29-1 and TRBJ2-1; TRBD1 matches 7 bases. This CDR3 is 15 amino acids long. V lost 7 bases to trimming and J lost 0 bases; unmatched junction nucleotides: 9. Germline values: CDR1 SQVTM, CDR2 ANQGSEA. The CDR3 loop reads CSATLEGASYNEQFF. In nucleotides, the CDR3 is TGCAGCGCTACCCTCGAGGGGGCCTCCTACAATGAGCAGTTCTTC.

The genes are TRBV6-4 and TRBJ2-7; tentative D call: TRBD1 (5 bases). V lost 7 bases, J lost 5 bases, and 18 bases lay in between. The CDR3 has 14 residues. Looked up from germline, CDR1 is MRHNA and CDR2 is SNTAGT. The CDR3 region has the DNA TGTGCCAGCAAGGGCGGTGGCAGGGTCCACGAGCAGTACTTC. This sequence encodes CASKGGGRVHEQYF.

The V call is TRBV30, the J call TRBJ2-5, with D possibly matching TRBD2 (6 bases). The ends were cut back, 0 bases at V and 2 bases at J, with 10 bases in the middle. The CDR3 has 14 residues. Germline lookup yields CDR1 GTSNPN and CDR2 SVGIG (reference sequence). The CDR3 loop reads CAWSVPGGQETQYF. In DNA form, the CDR3 reads TGTGCCTGGAGTGTACCTGGGGGGCAAGAGACCCAGTACTTC. Together with reference TRBV30 and TRBJ2-5, the CDR3 gives the full variable domain: SQTIHQWPATLVQPVGSPLSLECTVEGTSNPNLYWYRQAAGRGLQLLFYSVGIGQISSEVPQNLSASRPQDRQFILSSKKLLLSDSGFYLCAWSVPGGQETQYFGPGTRLLVL.

The chain joins TRBV25-1 to TRBJ1-2; tentative D call: TRBD1 (6 bases). The CDR3 is 15 residues long. The V gene's germline CDR1 is MGHDK and CDR2 SYGVNS. V lost 6 bases, J lost 0 bases, and 14 bases lay in between. The CDR3 sequence is CASSPLGQTNYGYTF. The CDR3 DNA is TGTGCCAGCAGCCCATTGGGACAAACTAACTATGGCTACACCTTC.

V gene TRBV15 combines with J gene TRBJ1-1; 7 positions agree with TRBD1. The CDR3 has 15 amino acids. Losses at the gene ends were 3 bases for V and 7 bases for J; bases not matched to a gene: 11. Germline assignment: CDR1 LNHNV and CDR2 YYDKDF (reference sequence). In nucleotides, the CDR3 is TGTGCCACCAGCAGTCCCAGGGGACAGCTAAGTGAAGCTTTCTTT. The encoded protein is CATSSPRGQLSEAFF.

The chain joins TRBV10-1 to TRBJ1-1; D is perhaps TRBD1 (6 bases). Trimming took off 3 bases at V and 4 bases at J, with 9 bases between the two ends. This CDR3 comprises 13 residues. The V gene's germline CDR1 is WNHNN and CDR2 SYGVQD (reference sequence). The CDR3 coding sequence is TGCGCCAGCAGTGATGGGGGGGCCACTGAAGCTTTCTTT. Its translation is CASSDGGATEAFF.